This T cell receptor beta chain emerged from a study of CD8 T cells in Susac syndrome. The germline V gene has CDR1 MNHNY and CDR2 SVGAGI (reference sequence). This CDR3 has 15 amino acids. The trim removed 6 bases at V and 5 bases at J, leaving 8 bases unmatched. Random hexamers were used to reverse transcribe an amount of about 0.5 to 1 ug RNA. Using its own MiXCR run on the immunoSEQ multiplex PCR reads, TCRdb lists one record per CDR3 protein. The sample yields roughly 100,000 distinct CDR3 sequences, roughly 95% seen once. High-throughput TCR beta sequencing covered peripheral CD8+ and CD4+ T cells.

The sequence was obtained from a human donor with Susac syndrome. Sequences were obtained from CD8+ T cells from PBMCs. The V gene is TRBV6-6, the J gene TRBJ2-2; TRBD1 agrees at 8 bases. The CDR3 here is CASSQDRDRTGELFF. CDR3 nucleotide sequence: TGTGCCAGCAGCCAGGACAGGGACCGTACCGGGGAGCTGTTTTTT.